The 24 T cell receptor beta chains below were found in one sample sequenced in a study of blood T cell repertoires in COVID-19. Profiling relied on immunoSEQ multiplex PCR, and the TCRdb table lists in-frame clones only, not all of them. The sample comprises tens of thousands of clones, 76% of which are singletons, and about 7% rests with the top ten. Specimen: peripheral blood. The receptors were gathered from a man aged 70-80 years with acute or convalescent COVID-19.

Turning to this clone: At one end, the junction sequence differs from germline, possibly due to a read error. V usage is TRBV2 and J usage is TRBJ1-2, with D possibly matching TRBD1 (6 bases). Germline V gene lookup returns CDR1 SNHLY and CDR2 FYNNEI. The CDR3 extends over 14 amino acids. CDR3 loop: CASSEDRRAYGYTF. In nucleotides, the CDR3 is TGTGCCAGCAGCGAAGACAGGAGAGCATATGGCTACACCTTC. The variable domain in full, with the rest retrieved from reference TRBV2 and TRBJ1-2, is EPEVTQTPSHQVTQMGQEVILRCVPISNHLYFYWYRQILGQKVEFLVSFYNNEISEKSEIFDDQFSVERPDGSNFTLKIRSTKLEDSAMYFCASSEDRRAYGYTFGSGTRLTVV.

This clone appeared once. The V gene is TRBV4-1, the J gene TRBJ1-1, with D uncertain. This CDR3 is 14 amino acids long. Germline CDR1 and CDR2: MGHRA and YSYEKL. The V end lost 1 base, the J end lost 1 base, and 7 bases lay between the germline ends. The CDR3, as DNA: TGCGCCAGCAGCCAAGTGAACAGGAACACTGAAGCTTTCTTT. Its protein product is CASSQVNRNTEAFF.

The genes are TRBV29-1 and TRBJ1-2, with TRBD1 identical over 8 bases. Germline values: CDR1 SQVTM, CDR2 ANQGSEA. This CDR3 is 14 amino acids long. Germline trimming cut 6 bases from V and 4 bases from J; bases unmatched to any gene: 10. The CDR3 region is CSVLNRGTTYGYTF. DNA of the CDR3: TGCAGCGTGTTAAACAGGGGGACTACCTATGGCTACACCTTC.

This sequence joins TRBV6-5 and TRBJ1-5, with D hard to call. Germline loops: CDR1 MNHEY, CDR2 SVGAGI. Trimming took off 2 bases at V and 0 bases at J, with 8 bases between the two ends. The CDR3 is made up of 15 amino acids. The CDR3 region is CASSYGRGSNQPQHF. Written as DNA, the CDR3 is TGTGCCAGCAGTTACGGACGGGGTAGCAATCAGCCCCAGCATTTT.

The chain links TRBV27 to TRBJ1-5; weak D call: TRBD1 (6 bases). This CDR3 region has 13 residues. CDR1 is MNHEY and CDR2 is SMNVEV in the germline V gene (reference sequence). V was pared by 6 bases and J by 6 bases, with 12 bases between. The CDR3 here is CASSYREFQPQHF. CDR3 DNA sequence: TGTGCCAGCAGCTACAGGGAATTTCAGCCCCAGCATTTT.

The CDR3 loop reads CASSLGPQGAREETQYF. CDR3 DNA: TGTGCCAGCAGCTTAGGGCCACAGGGGGCGAGGGAAGAGACCCAGTACTTC. The chain carries TRBV7-9 and TRBJ2-5; TRBD1 matches at 9 bases. With 1 base clipped from V and 3 bases from J, the junction kept 9 bases outside the gene matches. Germline V CDR1 and CDR2: SEHNR, FQNEAQ (reference sequence). The CDR3 is made up of 17 amino acids.

V and J are TRBV7-2 and TRBJ1-2; D unclear. The V end was cut by 5 bases, the J end by 4 bases, with 11 bases between. The CDR3 contains 13 residues. Germline values: CDR1 SGHTA, CDR2 FQGNSA. The CDR3 DNA reads as TGTGCCAGCAGCAACGGGAGAGGCTATGGCTACACCTTC. This gives the protein CASSNGRGYGYTF.

The rearrangement uses TRBV5-6 and TRBJ1-1; the match to TRBD1 covers 11 bases. Per germline, CDR1 SGHDT and CDR2 YYEEEE. Losses at the gene ends were 5 bases for V and 11 bases for J; bases not matched to a gene: 5. CDR3 length: 12 residues. For the CDR3, the DNA is TGTGCCAGCAGACGGGACAGGGGGAAGGCTTTCTTT. This translates into CASRRDRGKAFF.

This clone was picked up one time. The V call is TRBV21-1, the J call TRBJ2-7; the table's D call, TRBD1, has no DNA check behind it. TRBV21-1 is a known pseudogene. This CDR3 spans 15 amino acids. DNA for the CDR3: TGTGCCAGCAGCAAACGCGGGACAGGGAGTTACGAGCAGTACTTC. Protein product: CASSKRGTGSYEQYF.

This clone came up a few times. CDR3 protein: CASSKPRSGSDGYTF. The CDR3 DNA follows: TGTGCCAGCAGCAAACCACGGTCGGGATCCGATGGCTACACCTTC. The V call is TRBV21-1, the J call TRBJ1-2. TRBV21-1 is flagged as a pseudogene. The CDR3 has 15 amino acids.

With regard to this clone: The sample carries other DNA sequences with the same CDR3. The rearrangement joins TRBV28 to TRBJ1-6; 9 positions match TRBD1. Germline lookup yields CDR1 MDHEN and CDR2 SYDVKM. The CDR3 has 17 amino acids. V lost 8 bases, J lost 7 bases, and 15 bases stayed unmatched. The CDR3 region has the DNA TGTGCCAGCCTTACAGGGGGCGGAGGAAGGGGCAATTCACCCCTCCACTTT. Translating it yields CASLTGGGGRGNSPLHF.

V and J are TRBV5-1 and TRBJ1-1; D might be TRBD1 (6 bases). Per germline, CDR1 SGHRS and CDR2 YFSETQ. CDR3 length equals 16 residues. With 4 bases removed from V and 0 bases from J, the gap between germline ends came to 16 bases. The CDR3 reads CASSRQGSSMNTEAFF. CDR3 coding DNA: TGCGCCAGCAGCCGTCAGGGGTCCTCCATGAACACTGAAGCTTTCTTT.

The chain is built from TRBV28 and TRBJ2-7; TRBD2 might be the D (5 bases). The germline V and J ends were trimmed by 5 bases and 1 base, with 18 bases remaining between them. Germline lookup yields CDR1 MDHEN and CDR2 SYDVKM. This CDR3 is 16 amino acids long. The CDR3 loop reads CASSPPPGMGSYEQYF. CDR3 in DNA: TGTGCCAGCAGTCCCCCTCCGGGGATGGGGTCCTACGAGCAGTACTTC. Drawing the rest from reference TRBV28 and TRBJ2-7, the complete variable domain is DVKVTQSSRYLVKRTGEKVFLECVQDMDHENMFWYRQDPGLGLRLIYFSYDVKMKEKGDIPEGYSVSREKKERFSLILESASTNQTSMYLCASSPPPGMGSYEQYFGPGTRLTVT.

The chain employs TRBV28 and TRBJ2-1; D possibly corresponds to TRBD1 (5 bases). Germline assignment: CDR1 MDHEN and CDR2 SYDVKM. The CDR3 extends over 13 amino acids. V gave up 6 bases and J gave up 4 bases, with 10 bases separating them. The DNA of the CDR3 is TGTGCCAGCAGCAGACAGTTATACAATGAGCAGTTCTTC. Its translation: CASSRQLYNEQFF.

The chain has TRBV4-1 and TRBJ2-2, with TRBD1 identical over 8 bases. The germline gives CDR1 MGHRA, CDR2 YSYEKL. J was trimmed by 4 bases and V by 6 bases; bases with no gene match: 7. This CDR3 spans 15 amino acids. The CDR3 reads CASSPGQEGTGELFF. CDR3 in DNA: TGCGCCAGCAGTCCGGGACAGGAGGGCACCGGGGAGCTGTTTTTT.

The CDR3 DNA is TGTGCCAGCAGCTTAGGGGCAAACCGGGAGCTGTTTTTT. Translation gives CASSLGANRELFF. This chain uses TRBV13 with TRBJ2-2; D is unresolved. V shed 0 bases and J shed 9 bases, with 8 bases lying between them. This CDR3 is 13 amino acids long. Germline assignment: CDR1 PRHDT and CDR2 FYEKMQ (reference sequence).

This rearrangement joins TRBV14 to TRBJ2-1; 12 positions match TRBD2. Germline CDR1 is SGHDN and CDR2 is FVKESK. V dropped 1 base and J dropped 2; count of bases not matched to a gene: 6. This CDR3 comprises 18 residues. The CDR3 DNA reads TGTGCCAGCAGCCAAGTAGGGCTAGCGGGAGGGACCTACAATGAGCAGTTCTTC. It codes for CASSQVGLAGGTYNEQFF.

V gene TRBV14 combines with J gene TRBJ2-3; TRBD2 agrees at 8 bases. V shed 4 bases and J 6 bases; nucleotides not matched to a gene: 9. This CDR3 region has 15 residues. Germline-derived CDR1 and CDR2 are SGHDN and FVKESK. CDR3 region: CASSPIGGRTDTQYF. In nucleotides, the CDR3 is TGTGCCAGCAGCCCGATCGGCGGGAGGACCGATACGCAGTATTTT.

This clone was counted a single time. V usage is TRBV6-5 and J usage is TRBJ2-2; D ambiguous. CDR1 and CDR2 from the germline V gene are MNHEY and SVGAGI. This CDR3 is 14 amino acids long. V lost 6 bases and J lost 0, with 8 bases in between. The CDR3 is CASRQLSNTGELFF. CDR3 in DNA: TGTGCCAGCAGACAGCTTTCGAACACCGGGGAGCTGTTTTTT.

This chain uses TRBV27 with TRBJ1-1; TRBD1 agrees at 7 bases. V dropped 5 bases and J dropped 2; count of bases not matched to a gene: 8. Germline V gives CDR1 MNHEY, CDR2 SMNVEV (reference sequence). There are 15 residues in the CDR3. The CDR3 sequence is CASSPIRDSNTEAFF. The CDR3 region has the DNA TGTGCCAGCAGTCCAATAAGGGACAGCAACACTGAAGCTTTCTTT.

This clone was counted once. The chain recombines TRBV27 with TRBJ2-5; 7 nucleotides line up with TRBD2. The CDR3 contains 14 residues. Per the germline V gene, CDR1 is MNHEY and CDR2 is SMNVEV (reference sequence). V lost 3 bases, J lost 9 bases, and 10 bases stayed unmatched. CDR3 sequence: CASSFSSQRGAQYF. As DNA, the CDR3 is TGTGCCAGCAGTTTTTCCTCTCAACGGGGGGCCCAGTACTTC.

The genes are TRBV5-1 and TRBJ2-3; possibly TRBD1 for D (5 bases). Trimming shortened V by 1 base and J by 3 bases, and 15 bases separated the two germline ends. The CDR3 loop spans 16 amino acids. The V gene's germline CDR1 is SGHRS and CDR2 YFSETQ. CDR3 DNA: TGCGCCAGCAGCTTGACTGGGGAAGGGGCGACAGATACGCAGTATTTT. It yields the protein CASSLTGEGATDTQYF.

The genes are TRBV6-2 or TRBV6-3 and TRBJ1-5; weak D call: TRBD1 (6 bases). This CDR3 comprises 16 residues. Trimming pared 2 bases from V and 4 bases from J, leaving 15 bases between. Germline CDR1 and CDR2: MNHEY and SVGEGT. The CDR3 bases are TGTGCCAGCAGTTACCGACTGCCCCAGGGGAATCAGCCCCAGCATTTT. Protein sequence: CASSYRLPQGNQPQHF.

The rearrangement links TRBV6-2 or TRBV6-3 to TRBJ2-6; 7 bases are shared with TRBD1. J lost 1 base, V lost 2 bases, and 2 bases had no gene match. CDR3 length: 16 residues. Germline CDR1 and CDR2: MNHEY and SVGEGT. DNA of the CDR3: TGTGCCAGCAGTTACCTACAGGGGTCTGGGGCCAACGTCCTGACTTTC. Translated: CASSYLQGSGANVLTF.